This T cell receptor (beta chain) was identified in a study of cytomegalovirus exposure and HLA in healthy donors. Sequencing used immunoSEQ multiplex PCR; TCRdb keeps in-frame clones, though not all of them. The repertoire holds around 150,000 clones, approximately 96% seen once, with approximately 0.97% in the top ten. The CDR3 spans 16 residues. Germline values: CDR1 SEHNR, CDR2 FQNEAQ (reference sequence). Trimming shortened V by 4 bases and J by 2 bases, and 17 bases separated the two germline ends. Sequencing input: PBMCs. The rearrangement links TRBV7-9 to TRBJ2-5; TRBD2 might be the D (5 bases). This receptor was obtained from a woman younger than 30 in good health and CMV-seronegative. CDR3 DNA sequence: TGTGCCAGCAGCTCTCGTACTACTAGTTCACAAGAGACCCAGTACTTC. This translates into CASSSRTTSSQETQYF.